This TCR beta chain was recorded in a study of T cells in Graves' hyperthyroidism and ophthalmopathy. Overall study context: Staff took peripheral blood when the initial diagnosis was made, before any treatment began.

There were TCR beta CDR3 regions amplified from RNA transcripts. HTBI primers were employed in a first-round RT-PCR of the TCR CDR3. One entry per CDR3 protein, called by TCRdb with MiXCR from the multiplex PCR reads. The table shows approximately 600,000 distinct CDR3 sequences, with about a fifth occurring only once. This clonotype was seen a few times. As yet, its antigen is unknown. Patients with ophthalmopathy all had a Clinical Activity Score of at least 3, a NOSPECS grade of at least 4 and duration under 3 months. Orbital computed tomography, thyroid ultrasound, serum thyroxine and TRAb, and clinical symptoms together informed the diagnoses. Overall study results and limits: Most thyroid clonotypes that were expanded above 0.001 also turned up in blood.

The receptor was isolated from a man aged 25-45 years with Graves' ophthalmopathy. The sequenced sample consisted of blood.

This chain's CDR3 is CAWGPRPLNTEAFF. CDR3 DNA: TGTGCCTGGGGGCCGCGGCCGCTGAACACTGAAGCTTTCTTT. This chain connects TRBV30 to TRBJ1-1, with unresolved D. The CDR3 is made up of 14 amino acids. Germline values: CDR1 GTSNPN, CDR2 SVGIG (reference sequence). V lost 5 bases, J lost 0 bases, and 13 bases lay in between. Supplemented by reference TRBV30 and TRBJ1-1, the full variable domain reads SQTIHQWPATLVQPVGSPLSLECTVEGTSNPNLYWYRQAAGRGLQLLFYSVGIGQISSEVPQNLSASRPQDRQFILSSKKLLLSDSGFYLCAWGPRPLNTEAFFGQGTRLTVV.